This TCR beta chain stems from a study of T cell responses to AZD1222 COVID-19 vaccine. Study results and caveats: CD4 TCRs linked to vaccination spanned spike, dominating at 160-218 and 743-854. The donors showed a predominance of white British ancestry and of females, with possible underestimation of clonal diversity. Baseline seropositivity characterized only six AZD1222 recipients.

The method was immunoSEQ multiplex PCR; TCRdb's version includes in-frame clones alone and lacks a portion of them. The sample lists some 67,000 clones, roughly four fifths seen once, with about 6.1% in the top ten. Second doses were pooled across both intervals (about 4 or about 12 weeks). The V end lost 9 bases, the J end lost 10 bases, and 16 bases lay between the germline ends. The CDR3 runs 13 residues. Germline CDR1 is SEHNR and CDR2 is FQNEAQ (reference sequence). In regard to this clone: No antigen is known for it.

Source: peripheral blood, taken 28 days after the second AZD1222 dose. V and J are TRBV7-9 and TRBJ1-6; TRBD1 might be the D (6 bases). The clonotype comes from an adult who received the AZD1222 COVID-19 vaccine. The CDR3 DNA follows: TGTGCCAGTCAGGTAGGGGGAAGGTCACCCCTCCACTTT. Amino acids: CASQVGGRSPLHF. Using reference TRBV7-9 and TRBJ1-6 for the parts outside the CDR3, the full variable domain is DTGVSQNPRHKITKRGQNVTFRCDPISEHNRLYWYRQTLGQGPEFLTYFQNEAQLEKSRLLSDRFSAERPKGSFSTLEIQRTEQGDSAMYLCASQVGGRSPLHFGNGTRLTVT.